Sequencing of this TCR beta chain was carried out in a study of Graves' ophthalmopathy and Graves' hyperthyroidism. Newly diagnosed, the hyperthyroidism patients had under 2 months' duration and were aged 18 to 65. Trimming removed 3 bases from V and 2 bases from J, with 17 bases in between. This CDR3 has 17 residues. This clonotype occurred many times. What it binds is unknown. Amplified TCR beta CDR3 regions were obtained using RNA transcripts as template. RT-PCR was first run with HTBI primers, then multiplex PCR in a second round. MiXCR, run by TCRdb on the multiplex PCR reads, gives a single entry per CDR3 protein. Of hundreds of thousands of distinct CDR3 sequences in the sample, about a fifth were seen once. Study-wide results and caveats: Blood samples also showed most expanded thyroid clonotypes exceeding 0.001 frequency. Prediction of ophthalmopathy progression reached roughly 64% sensitivity and 72% to 80% specificity.

The chain uses TRBV12-3 or TRBV12-4 and TRBJ1-3; tentative D call: TRBD1 (5 bases). Material for sequencing was peripheral blood. The TCR sequence derives from a woman aged 18-35 years with stable Graves' hyperthyroidism. Some clones in this sample may be carry-over from other donors' samples. This CDR3 reads CASSFSPGRRAGNTIYF. Written as DNA, the CDR3 is TGTGCCAGCAGTTTTTCTCCGGGACGGCGAGCTGGAAACACCATATATTTT.